The rows below give T cell receptor beta chains drawn from one sample of a study of control samples from healthy donors and cancer patients. Method: immunoSEQ multiplex PCR; TCRdb's copy keeps in-frame clones and lacks some. This table has tens of thousands of clones, roughly 89% appearing once. The sample consisted of PBMCs. The receptors were gathered from a man in his fifties or sixties with colorectal cancer. CDR3s include the opening cysteine and the closing phenylalanine or tryptophan. D genes are given only for firm matches. Not every row has a clone size; where given, it reads once, few, many or a size class.

j_gene | d_gene | abundance | v_gene | CDR3nt | CDR3aa
TRBJ2-3 | . | . | TRBV13 | TGTGCCAGCAGTTTAGCTTTAATGGGGACTGGGCGAGATACGCAGTATTTT | CASSLALMGTGRDTQYF
TRBJ2-3 | . | . | TRBV6-5 | TGTGCCAGCAGTCCAACAACAGATACGCAGTATTTT | CASSPTTDTQYF
TRBJ1-4 | . | . | TRBV6-5 | TGTGCCAGCGGATGGCAGGAAAAACTGTTTTTT | CASGWQEKLFF
TRBJ2-7 | TRBD2 | once | TRBV10-3 | TGTGCCATCAGGGGGACTAGCGGGGGCTACGAGCAGTACTTC | CAIRGTSGGYEQYF
TRBJ2-7 | . | once | TRBV2 | TGTGCCAGCACCGGGACAACCTACGAGCAGTACTTC | CASTGTTYEQYF
TRBJ1-5 | TRBD1 | . | TRBV4-1 | TGCGCCAGCAGCGGACGGACAGGGCGCAATCAGCCCCAGCATTTT | CASSGRTGRNQPQHF
TRBJ2-7 | . | once | TRBV4-1 | TGCGCCAGCAGCCAAGATCAGGCAGCCTACGAGCAGTACTTC | CASSQDQAAYEQYF
TRBJ1-3 | . | . | TRBV6-5 | TGTGCCAGCAGTCGGGGTATGAGCTCTGGAAACACCATATATTTT | CASSRGMSSGNTIYF
TRBJ2-3 | . | . | TRBV3-1/TRBV3-2 | TGTGCCAGCAGCCCGACTAGAGGCACAGATACGCAGTATTTT | CASSPTRGTDTQYF
TRBJ2-5 | . | . | TRBV6-2/TRBV6-3 | TGTGCCAGCAGTTATGACTATTCAGAGACCCAGTACTTC | CASSYDYSETQYF
TRBJ1-1 | . | . | TRBV20-1 | TGCAGTGCTAGTTTGGGGGTCGACGCTGAAGCTTTCTTT | CSASLGVDAEAFF
TRBJ2-2 | . | once | TRBV4-1 | TGCGCCAGCAGCGAACGAGCCGAGCAAAAGCTGTTTTTT | CASSERAEQKLFF
TRBJ2-5 | TRBD2 | . | TRBV4-1 | TGCGCCAGCGGGACTAGCGGGGATGAGACCCAGTACTTC | CASGTSGDETQYF
TRBJ1-5 | TRBD1 | . | TRBV19 | TGTGCCAGTAGCGGACAGGGGTATAGCAATCAGCCCCAGCATTTT | CASSGQGYSNQPQHF
TRBJ2-6 | TRBD1 | once | TRBV27 | TGTGCCAGCAGCGCTCGGGACAGTAGCTCTGGGGCCAACGTCCTGACTTTC | CASSARDSSSGANVLTF
TRBJ2-2 | . | . | TRBV2 | TGTGCCAGCAGGGGGAGCGGGGAGCTGTTTTTT | CASRGSGELFF
TRBJ1-2 | . | . | TRBV30 | TGTGCCTGGCGGTTGCGATGGGGAATCGATGGCTACACCTTC | CAWRLRWGIDGYTF
TRBJ2-1 | . | . | TRBV19 | TGTGCCAGTAGTACCTCAACTAGCTGGAGCTCCTACAATGAGCAGTTCTTC | CASSTSTSWSSYNEQFF
TRBJ2-5 | TRBD2 | . | TRBV6-2/TRBV6-3 | TGTGCCAGCAGGCCTAGCGGGGGGCCCCAAGAGACCCAGTACTTC | CASRPSGGPQETQYF
TRBJ1-5 | . | . | TRBV19 | TGTGCCAGTAGTAGGCAGCCCGGTGGCCAGCCCCAGCATTTT | CASSRQPGGQPQHF
TRBJ2-1 | TRBD2 | . | TRBV4-1 | TGCGCCAGCAGCCCGCGGGGGGTCTCCTACAATGAGCAGTTCTTC | CASSPRGVSYNEQFF
TRBJ2-1 | TRBD2 | . | TRBV27 | TGTGCCAGCAGTTTCCCAGGACTAGCGGGGGGGCCAGGTGAGCAGTTCTTC | CASSFPGLAGGPGEQFF